The 24 T cell receptor beta chains below all came from one sample that was sequenced in a study of shared clonotypes between healthy human individuals. The assay was immunoSEQ multiplex PCR, and TCRdb's table has in-frame clones only and misses some. The sample has approximately 1.5 million clones, 95% to 99% seen once. The sequenced sample was naive CD4+ T cells sorted from blood. Subset here: CD45RA+ positively selected. The receptors stem from a man between 25 and 39 years old in good health.

Comments on this clone: This sample includes further DNA sequences coding for the same CDR3. This chain links TRBV9 with TRBJ2-5; D is unclear. The CDR3 consists of 14 residues. Germline values: CDR1 SGDLS, CDR2 YYNGEE. Trimming stripped 0 bases from V and 5 bases from J, with 11 bases between. CDR3 residues: CASSVGGSQETQYF. The CDR3 coding sequence is TGTGCCAGCAGCGTAGGGGGTTCTCAGGAGACCCAGTACTTC.

The J gene is TRBJ2-1, the V gene TRBV5-4, with unresolved D. CDR1 SGHNT and CDR2 YYREEE come from the germline V gene (reference sequence). Trimming removed 4 bases at V and 6 bases at J, with 11 bases between. The CDR3 has 13 residues. CDR3 sequence reads: CASSPRLTNEQFF. The CDR3 DNA follows: TGTGCCAGCAGCCCTCGGCTCACCAATGAGCAGTTCTTC.

The chain combines TRBV4-1 with TRBJ1-2; a weak D match, TRBD1 (6 bases). V was trimmed by 0 bases and J by 8 bases, leaving 22 bases between them. This CDR3 is 17 amino acids long. Germline values: CDR1 MGHRA, CDR2 YSYEKL. The CDR3: CASSQDVARGQDQGYTF. The CDR3 region has the DNA TGCGCCAGCAGCCAAGATGTAGCGAGGGGACAAGACCAAGGCTACACCTTC.

The chain is built from TRBV18 and TRBJ2-6; possibly TRBD2 for D (5 bases). Germline-derived CDR1 and CDR2 are KGHSH and LQKENI. CDR3 length: 16 amino acids. The V end was cut by 2 bases, the J end by 4 bases, with 12 bases between. This CDR3 reads CASSPLVGLGANVLTF. The CDR3 nucleotides read TGTGCCAGCTCACCATTGGTTGGACTCGGGGCCAACGTCCTGACTTTC.

The chain has TRBV5-4 and TRBJ1-3; D unresolved. V was shortened by 3 bases and J by 5 bases, with 12 bases between the two germline ends. Germline loops: CDR1 SGHNT, CDR2 YYREEE (reference sequence). This CDR3 region has 14 residues. The CDR3 bases are TGTGCCAGCAGCTATAGGGAAGGTCGAAACACCATATATTTT. This codes for CASSYREGRNTIYF.

The chain joins TRBV5-6 to TRBJ2-1; D unresolved. Germline lookup yields CDR1 SGHDT and CDR2 YYEEEE. V dropped 1 base and J dropped 3 bases, with 8 bases sitting between them. CDR3 length: 14 amino acids. CDR3 bases: TGTGCCAGCAGCTTGACACTGAGCTACAATGAGCAGTTCTTC. Its translation: CASSLTLSYNEQFF.

The table lists this clone with a count of one. The chain joins TRBV11-1 to TRBJ2-3; D might be TRBD2 (6 bases). Trimming took 2 bases from V and 2 from J, leaving 14 bases between them. There are 16 residues in the CDR3. CDR1 is SGHAT and CDR2 is FQDESV in the germline V gene (reference sequence). CDR3 loop: CASSLNAAGITDTQYF. The CDR3, as DNA: TGTGCCAGCAGCTTAAATGCGGCGGGAATCACAGATACGCAGTATTTT.

In DNA form, the CDR3 reads TGTGCCAGCAGTGGGTTTGGACTGGGCCCGGGAGAGCAGTACTTC. Protein product: CASSGFGLGPGEQYF. The chain carries TRBV7-2 and TRBJ2-7, with a possible D match to TRBD2 (5 bases). The V end was cut by 6 bases, the J end by 7 bases, with 22 bases between. The CDR3 extends over 15 amino acids. Per the germline V gene, CDR1 is SGHTA and CDR2 is FQGNSA. The full variable domain, its missing parts supplied by reference TRBV7-2 and TRBJ2-7, is GAGVSQSPSNKVTEKGKDVELRCDPISGHTALYWYRQSLGQGLEFLIYFQGNSAPDKSGLPSDRFSAERTGGSVSTLTIQRTQQEDSAVYLCASSGFGLGPGEQYFGPGTRLTVT.

The J gene is TRBJ2-2, the V gene TRBV5-1, with 7 bases fitting TRBD1. Per germline, CDR1 SGHRS and CDR2 YFSETQ. The CDR3 has 15 residues. Germline trimming cut 4 bases from V and 1 base from J; bases unmatched to any gene: 4. CDR3 region: CASSPGTVNTGELFF. The CDR3 DNA reads TGCGCCAGCAGCCCCGGGACAGTGAACACCGGGGAGCTGTTTTTT.

The genes are TRBV5-5 and TRBJ2-5; 8 bases fit TRBD2. CDR3 length equals 17 residues. V gave up 0 bases and J gave up 5 bases; unmatched junction bases: 12. Germline V gene lookup returns CDR1 SGHKS and CDR2 YYEKEE (reference sequence). The CDR3 bases are TGTGCCAGCAGCTTGGCCATCGGGGCGGGAGGCCATGAGACCCAGTACTTC. Protein product: CASSLAIGAGGHETQYF. Full variable domain (missing parts from reference TRBV5-5 and TRBJ2-5): DAGVTQSPTHLIKTRGQQVTLRCSPISGHKSVSWYQQVLGQGPQFIFQYYEKEERGRGNFPDRFSARQFPNYSSELNVNALLLGDSALYLCASSLAIGAGGHETQYFGPGTRLLVL.

The V gene is TRBV15, the J gene TRBJ2-5; possibly TRBD1 for D (6 bases). Germline assignment: CDR1 LNHNV and CDR2 YYDKDF (reference sequence). The CDR3 spans 14 residues. Trimming shortened V by 6 bases and J by 2 bases, and 13 bases separated the two germline ends. CDR3 amino acids: CATSPGQIQETQYF. The CDR3 DNA reads as TGTGCCACCAGTCCCGGACAGATACAAGAGACCCAGTACTTC.

This chain connects TRBV10-3 to TRBJ1-1; D gene unclear. The CDR3 extends over 13 amino acids. Deletions cut 5 bases from V and 5 bases from J, with 12 bases between. Germline V gene lookup returns CDR1 ENHRY and CDR2 SYGVKD. The CDR3: CAISPDPETEAFF. CDR3 sequence (DNA): TGTGCCATCAGTCCCGACCCCGAGACTGAAGCTTTCTTT.

On this clone itself: Other DNA sequences of this sample code for an identical CDR3. The chain combines TRBV5-1 with TRBJ2-5; D gene unclear. Germline CDR1 is SGHRS and CDR2 is YFSETQ. The V end was cut by 0 bases, the J end by 1 base, with 7 bases between. The CDR3 is 14 amino acids. The CDR3 DNA sequence: TGCGCCAGCAGCTTGGTCACAGTCCAAGAGACCCAGTACTTC. It is translated as CASSLVTVQETQYF. The whole variable domain, remainder taken from reference TRBV5-1 and TRBJ2-5, is KAGVTQTPRYLIKTRGQQVTLSCSPISGHRSVSWYQQTPGQGLQFLFEYFSETQRNKGNFPGRFSGRQFSNSRSEMNVSTLELGDSALYLCASSLVTVQETQYFGPGTRLLVL.

The chain recombines TRBV2 with TRBJ2-7, with D uncertain. Germline CDR1 and CDR2: SNHLY and FYNNEI. CDR3 length: 12 residues. Trimming took 9 bases from V and 0 from J, leaving 9 bases between them. Written as DNA, the CDR3 is TGTGCCAGTGACGGTAGCTCCTACGAGCAGTACTTC. It specifies CASDGSSYEQYF.

The chain joins TRBV29-1 to TRBJ2-3; tentatively, D is TRBD2 (6 bases). The CDR3 is made up of 15 amino acids. V was trimmed by 2 bases and J by 3 bases, leaving 15 bases between them. The germline gives CDR1 SQVTM, CDR2 ANQGSEA. The CDR3 reads CSVESGYPVTDTQYF. The CDR3 nucleotides are TGCAGCGTTGAAAGCGGGTACCCCGTGACAGATACGCAGTATTTT.

This chain joins TRBV27 and TRBJ2-1; TRBD2 is a possible D gene (5 bases). The germline V gene encodes CDR1 MNHEY and CDR2 SMNVEV (reference sequence). This CDR3 is built from 12 residues. The V and J ends lost 5 bases and 9 bases respectively, with 11 bases between them. CDR3 DNA: TGTGCCAGCAGTCCCGCCCGGGGTGAGCAGTTCTTC. This sequence encodes CASSPARGEQFF.

The chain employs TRBV25-1 and TRBJ1-4; perhaps TRBD1 as D (6 bases). This CDR3 is 15 amino acids long. V shed 5 bases and J shed 6 bases, with 16 bases lying between them. The V gene's germline CDR1 is MGHDK and CDR2 SYGVNS. Here the CDR3 reads CASSKTGFPDEKLFF. CDR3 sequence (DNA): TGTGCCAGCAGTAAAACAGGGTTTCCAGATGAAAAACTGTTTTTT.

The chain recombines TRBV28 with TRBJ1-2, with 8 bases fitting TRBD1. This CDR3 is 15 amino acids long. V shed 6 bases and J 2 bases; nucleotides not matched to a gene: 8. Germline lookup yields CDR1 MDHEN and CDR2 SYDVKM. The DNA for the CDR3 is TGTGCCAGCAGCCATGGACAGGGTAGAAACTATGGCTACACCTTC. Amino acid sequence: CASSHGQGRNYGYTF.

The gene calls are TRBV5-1 and TRBJ1-1; no clear D gene. V was pared by 0 bases and J by 0 bases, with 12 bases between. The CDR3 has 16 amino acids. Germline CDR1 reads SGHRS; CDR2 reads YFSETQ. DNA for the CDR3: TGCGCCAGCAGCTTGGAATCGGTCAGATTGAACACTGAAGCTTTCTTT. Its protein is CASSLESVRLNTEAFF.

The rearrangement links TRBV15 to TRBJ2-7; D gene ambiguous. Trimming stripped 0 bases from V and 2 bases from J, with 11 bases between. Germline CDR1 reads LNHNV; CDR2 reads YYDKDF (reference sequence). The CDR3 has 15 amino acids. Written as DNA, the CDR3 is TGTGCCACCAGCAGAGATCACTCAGGAGCCTACGAGCAGTACTTC. Its protein is CATSRDHSGAYEQYF.

The chain carries TRBV29-1 and TRBJ2-6; either TRBD1 or TRBD2 may fit D (5 bases each). CDR1 and CDR2 from the germline V gene are SQVTM and ANQGSEA. This CDR3 has 14 residues. Trimming pared 3 bases from V and 3 bases from J, leaving 9 bases between. The CDR3 DNA reads as TGCAGCGTTGACGGGGCAGTTGGGGCCAACGTCCTGACTTTC. Translating it yields CSVDGAVGANVLTF.

The chain recombines TRBV5-4 with TRBJ2-7, with 8 bases aligning to TRBD1. This CDR3 has 16 amino acids. Germline-derived CDR1 and CDR2 are SGHNT and YYREEE (reference sequence). With 0 bases clipped from V and 1 base from J, the junction kept 6 bases outside the gene matches. The CDR3 region is CASSLARGQGSYEQYF. CDR3 DNA sequence: TGTGCCAGCAGCTTGGCCCGTGGACAGGGTTCCTACGAGCAGTACTTC.

The chain uses TRBV4-3 and TRBJ2-1; 9 positions match TRBD2. Per the germline V gene, CDR1 is LGHNA and CDR2 is YSLEER. The CDR3 covers 17 residues. The V segment lost 0 bases and the J segment 7 bases; nucleotides outside the gene matches: 10. The CDR3 is CASSQEPGGRALNEQFF. In DNA, the CDR3 is TGCGCCAGCAGCCAAGAACCTGGCGGGAGGGCGTTAAATGAGCAGTTCTTC.

The sample holds one count of this clone. This chain joins TRBV5-4 and TRBJ2-1, with 8 positions matching TRBD1. Germline V gene data show CDR1 as SGHNT and CDR2 as YYREEE (reference sequence). The CDR3 runs to 16 residues. V lost 0 bases and J lost 4; bases outside the gene matches: 6. The CDR3 nucleotides read TGTGCCAGCAGCTTGGTTGTTGGGACAGGTTACAATGAGCAGTTCTTC. Translation gives CASSLVVGTGYNEQFF.